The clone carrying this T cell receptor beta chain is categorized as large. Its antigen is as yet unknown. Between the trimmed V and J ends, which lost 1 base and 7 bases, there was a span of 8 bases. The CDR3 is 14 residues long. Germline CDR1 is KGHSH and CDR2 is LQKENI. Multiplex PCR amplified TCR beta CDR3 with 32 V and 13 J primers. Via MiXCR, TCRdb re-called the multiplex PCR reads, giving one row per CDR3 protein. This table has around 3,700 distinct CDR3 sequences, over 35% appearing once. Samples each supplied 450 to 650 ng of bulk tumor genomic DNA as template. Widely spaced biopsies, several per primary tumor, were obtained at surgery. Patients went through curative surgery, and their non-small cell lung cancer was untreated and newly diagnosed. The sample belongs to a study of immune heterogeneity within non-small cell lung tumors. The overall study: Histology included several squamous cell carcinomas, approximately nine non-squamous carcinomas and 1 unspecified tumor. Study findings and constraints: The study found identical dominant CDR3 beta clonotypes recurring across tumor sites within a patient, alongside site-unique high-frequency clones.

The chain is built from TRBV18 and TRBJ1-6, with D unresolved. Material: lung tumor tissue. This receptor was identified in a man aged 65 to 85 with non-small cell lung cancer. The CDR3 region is CASSPQGANSPLHF. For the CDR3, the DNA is TGTGCCAGCTCACCACAGGGAGCAAATTCACCCCTCCACTTT.